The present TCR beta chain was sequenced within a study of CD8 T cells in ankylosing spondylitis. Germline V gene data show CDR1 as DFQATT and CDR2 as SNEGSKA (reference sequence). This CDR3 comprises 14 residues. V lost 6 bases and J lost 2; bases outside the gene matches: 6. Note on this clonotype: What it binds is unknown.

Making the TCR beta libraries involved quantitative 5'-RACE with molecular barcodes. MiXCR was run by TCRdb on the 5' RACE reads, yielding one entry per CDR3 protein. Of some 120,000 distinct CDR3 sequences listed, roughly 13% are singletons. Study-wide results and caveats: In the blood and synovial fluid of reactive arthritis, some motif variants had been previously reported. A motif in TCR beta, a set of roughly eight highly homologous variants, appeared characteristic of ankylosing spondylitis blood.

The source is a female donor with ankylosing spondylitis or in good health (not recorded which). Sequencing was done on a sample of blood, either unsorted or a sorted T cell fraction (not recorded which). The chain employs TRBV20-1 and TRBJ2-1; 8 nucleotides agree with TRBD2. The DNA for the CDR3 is TGCAGTGCCCCCCGTAGCGGGGCCTACAATGAGCAGTTCTTC. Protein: CSAPRSGAYNEQFF.